These 14 T cell receptor beta chains were sequenced from one sample in a study of blood T cell repertoires in COVID-19. Only in-frame clones appear in the TCRdb table, and some are missing; sequencing was by immunoSEQ multiplex PCR. The table records 20,000 to 25,000 clones, approximately 83% of them present only once. The sequencing sample was made of peripheral blood. Every receptor here comes from a man at least 80 years old with active or convalescent COVID-19.

The chain carries TRBV27 and TRBJ2-2; a possible D gene is TRBD2 (5 bases). CDR1 is MNHEY, CDR2 SMNVEV, per germline (reference sequence). This CDR3 contains 16 residues. Trimming pared 3 bases from V and 4 bases from J, leaving 15 bases between. The CDR3 coding sequence is TGTGCCAGCAGTTTTTCCTCGGTTAGCGTCACCGGGGAGCTGTTTTTT. It specifies CASSFSSVSVTGELFF.

The genes are TRBV5-3 and TRBJ1-2, with TRBD1 identical over 8 bases. TRBV5-3 is marked as an open reading frame, function uncertain. V lost 3 bases, J lost 4 bases, and 5 bases stayed unmatched. The CDR3 runs to 14 residues. This CDR3 is CARSWTGSTYGYTF. CDR3 sequence (DNA): TGTGCCAGAAGCTGGACAGGGTCGACCTATGGCTACACCTTC.

V and J are TRBV15 and TRBJ2-3; 7 bases line up with TRBD2. The germline V gene has CDR1 LNHNV and CDR2 YYDKDF (reference sequence). V lost 5 bases, J lost 2 bases, and 10 bases stayed unmatched. The CDR3 consists of 16 residues. CDR3 sequence: CATSRGGALHTDTQYF. The CDR3 region has the DNA TGTGCCACCAGCCGGGGAGGGGCCCTCCACACAGATACGCAGTATTTT.

V is TRBV19 and J is TRBJ1-2, with 7 nucleotides matching TRBD1. J gave up 3 bases and V 4 bases, and 8 bases lay outside the gene matches. Looked up from germline, CDR1 is LNHDA and CDR2 is SQIVND (reference sequence). The CDR3 is 15 residues long. The CDR3 nucleotides read TGTGCCAGTAGTAAGCCACAGGGGCCCGACTATGGCTACACCTTC. Translated, it gives CASSKPQGPDYGYTF.

There are a few counts of this clone. V gene TRBV18 combines with J gene TRBJ1-5, with D unclear. Trimming cost V 3 bases and J 4 bases, with 4 bases left between them. CDR1 and CDR2 from the germline V gene are KGHSH and LQKENI. The length of the CDR3 is 12 residues. This chain's CDR3 is CASSPSNQPQHF. In nucleotides, the CDR3 is TGTGCCAGCTCACCTTCTAATCAGCCCCAGCATTTT.

The sample holds one count of this clone. V is TRBV5-8 and J is TRBJ2-1, with 12 bases aligning to TRBD1. With 4 bases clipped from V and 8 bases from J, the junction kept 7 bases outside the gene matches. CDR1 is SGHTS, CDR2 YDEGEE, per germline. This CDR3 region has 15 residues. CDR3 amino acids: CASSRGGTGGHEQFF. The CDR3, as DNA: TGTGCCAGCAGCCGGGGGGGGACAGGGGGCCATGAGCAGTTCTTC.

The chain links TRBV5-1 to TRBJ2-3; 7 bases are shared with TRBD1. V dropped 0 bases and J dropped 1; count of bases not matched to a gene: 5. Looked up from germline, CDR1 is SGHRS and CDR2 is YFSETQ. The CDR3 length is 16 residues. CDR3 coding DNA: TGCGCCAGCAGCTTGGTTACAGGGGTTCGCACAGATACGCAGTATTTT. The encoded protein is CASSLVTGVRTDTQYF.

This chain joins TRBV10-3 and TRBJ2-3, with D tentatively TRBD2 (6 bases). Trimming took off 0 bases at V and 5 bases at J, with 15 bases between the two ends. Germline-derived CDR1 and CDR2 are ENHRY and SYGVKD. This CDR3 is 16 amino acids long. Here the CDR3 reads CAISESGRIARDTQYF. CDR3 bases: TGTGCCATCAGTGAGTCTGGGAGGATTGCACGAGATACGCAGTATTTT.

The chain links TRBV7-9 to TRBJ1-1; D ambiguous. The germline V gene encodes CDR1 SEHNR and CDR2 FQNEAQ (reference sequence). This CDR3 has 17 residues. The V gene lost 2 bases and the J gene lost 2 bases, with 18 bases spanning the gap. CDR3 protein: CASSLSGSGRGNTEAFF. The CDR3 nucleotides read TGTGCCAGCAGCTTAAGCGGCTCGGGTCGGGGAAACACTGAAGCTTTCTTT.

The chain couples TRBV29-1 to TRBJ1-4; TRBD1 matches 7 bases. The CDR3 has 14 amino acids. Germline CDR1 and CDR2: SQVTM and ANQGSEA. With V trimmed by 4 bases and J by 3 bases, 5 bases remained unmatched. The CDR3 sequence is CSVGTGTANEKLFF. The CDR3 DNA sequence: TGCAGCGTTGGGACCGGGACAGCTAATGAAAAACTGTTTTTT.

The V call is TRBV6-2 or TRBV6-3, the J call TRBJ1-6; no clear D. V was cut by 5 bases and J by 10 bases, with 15 bases left in between. This CDR3 is built from 14 residues. CDR1 and CDR2 from the germline V gene are MNHEY and SVGEGT. CDR3 loop: CASSARRGRSPLHF. CDR3 sequence (DNA): TGTGCCAGCAGTGCTCGACGAGGGAGGTCACCCCTCCACTTT.

The chain recombines TRBV7-9 with TRBJ2-2; TRBD2 matches 13 bases. Per germline, CDR1 SEHNR and CDR2 FQNEAQ (reference sequence). The CDR3 has 19 residues. Trimming took 1 base from V and 2 from J; bases not matched to a gene: 7. CDR3 region: CASSLEGLAGVKNTGELFF. CDR3 in DNA: TGTGCCAGCAGCTTAGAAGGACTAGCGGGGGTCAAAAACACCGGGGAGCTGTTTTTT.

The rearrangement uses TRBV9 and TRBJ1-6; 9 nucleotides match TRBD1. The germline V gene encodes CDR1 SGDLS and CDR2 YYNGEE. The ends lost 4 bases at V and 8 bases at J; junction bases unmatched: 7. The CDR3 spans 15 residues. CDR3 sequence reads: CASSFRDRAYSPLHF. CDR3 nucleotide sequence: TGTGCCAGCAGCTTCCGGGACAGGGCCTATTCACCCCTCCACTTT.

V and J are TRBV29-1 and TRBJ1-1; the D gene is possibly TRBD1 (5 bases). V lost 4 bases, J lost 1 base, and 13 bases lay in between. There are 14 residues in the CDR3. CDR1 SQVTM and CDR2 ANQGSEA come from the germline V gene. The chain's CDR3 is CSVARGTKNTEAFF. CDR3 nucleotides: TGCAGCGTTGCCCGCGGGACCAAGAACACTGAAGCTTTCTTT.